The entry below gives a single T cell receptor beta chain sequence along with its context. What it binds is not known. One entry per CDR3 protein results from TCRdb running MiXCR on the reads. The data contain approximately 770,000 distinct CDR3 sequences, 25% to 35% of them singletons. The CDR3 totals 16 residues. V was trimmed by 6 bases and J by 2 bases, leaving 17 bases between them. CDR1 is LNHDA, CDR2 SQIVND, per germline (reference sequence). This entry comes from a study of T cell repertoires in cytomegalovirus infection. Study results and limitations: HLA-C-restricted CMV clonotypes gave the most frequent clonotype in two of eight donors.

The sequence was obtained from a human donor in good health (CMV status not recorded). Some clones in this sample may be carry-over from other donors' samples. The specimen comprised cultured CD8+ T cells from PBMCs, sampled from culture after CMV antigen stimulation. The chain joins TRBV19 to TRBJ1-5, with unresolved D. This chain's CDR3 is CASSFPEGQGNQPQHF. CDR3 sequence (DNA): TGTGCCAGTAGCTTCCCGGAAGGGCAGGGCAATCAGCCCCAGCATTTT.